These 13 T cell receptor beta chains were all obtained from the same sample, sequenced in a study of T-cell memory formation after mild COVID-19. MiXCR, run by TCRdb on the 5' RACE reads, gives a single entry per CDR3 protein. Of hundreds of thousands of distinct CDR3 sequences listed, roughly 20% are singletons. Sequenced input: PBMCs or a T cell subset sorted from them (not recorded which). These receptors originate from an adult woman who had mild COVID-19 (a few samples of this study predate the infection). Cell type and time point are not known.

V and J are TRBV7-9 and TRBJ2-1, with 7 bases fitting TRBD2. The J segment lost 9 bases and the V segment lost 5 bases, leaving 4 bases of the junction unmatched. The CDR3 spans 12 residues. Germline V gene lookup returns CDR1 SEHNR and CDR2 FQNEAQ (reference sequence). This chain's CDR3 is CASSVSGTEQFF. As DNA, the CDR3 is TGTGCCAGCAGCGTCAGCGGGACTGAGCAGTTCTTC.

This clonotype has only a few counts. The CDR3 sequence: CASSLGLAPNTGELFF. In nucleotides, the CDR3 is TGTGCCAGCAGTTTGGGACTAGCGCCGAACACCGGGGAGCTGTTTTTT. V and J are TRBV12-3 or TRBV12-4 and TRBJ2-2, with 10 bases that match TRBD2. With 3 bases clipped from V and 0 bases from J, the junction kept 1 base outside the gene matches. The CDR3 covers 16 residues.

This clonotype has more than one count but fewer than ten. CDR3 sequence (DNA): TGTGCCAGCAGCTTAGTATCCGTCAGGGGATATGCTGAAGCTTTCTTT. This encodes CASSLVSVRGYAEAFF. This chain links TRBV11-3 with TRBJ1-1; D may be TRBD1 (6 bases). There are 16 residues in the CDR3. The germline gives CDR1 SGHNT, CDR2 YENEEA. V was clipped by 1 base and J by 6 bases, with 18 bases between them. Together with reference TRBV11-3 and TRBJ1-1, the CDR3 gives the full variable domain: EAGVVQSPRYKIIEKKQPVAFWCNPISGHNTLYWYLQNLGQGPELLIRYENEEAVDDSQLPKDRFSAERLKGVDSTLKIQPAELGDSAVYLCASSLVSVRGYAEAFFGQGTRLTVV.

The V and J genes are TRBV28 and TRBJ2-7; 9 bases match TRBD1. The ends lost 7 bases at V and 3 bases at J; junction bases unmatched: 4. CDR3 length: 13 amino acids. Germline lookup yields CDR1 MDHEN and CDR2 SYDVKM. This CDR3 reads CASTGQGFYEQYF. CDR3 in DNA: TGTGCCAGCACGGGACAGGGTTTCTACGAGCAGTACTTC.

CDR3 region: CASGSPSGRNTEAFF. DNA for the CDR3: TGTGCCAGCGGCTCCCCCTCCGGACGGAACACTGAAGCTTTCTTT. This chain connects TRBV6-2 or TRBV6-3 to TRBJ1-1; no clear D gene. The CDR3 runs to 15 residues. The V gene lost 8 bases and the J gene lost 1 base, with 17 bases spanning the gap. CDR1 is MNHEY and CDR2 is SVGEGT in the germline V gene.

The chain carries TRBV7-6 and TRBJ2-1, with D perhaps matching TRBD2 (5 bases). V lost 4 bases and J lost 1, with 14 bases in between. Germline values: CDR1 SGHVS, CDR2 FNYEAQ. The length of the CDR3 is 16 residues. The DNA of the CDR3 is TGTGCCAGCAGCTCGGAGCACGAGCGGTCCTACAATGAGCAGTTCTTC. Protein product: CASSSEHERSYNEQFF.

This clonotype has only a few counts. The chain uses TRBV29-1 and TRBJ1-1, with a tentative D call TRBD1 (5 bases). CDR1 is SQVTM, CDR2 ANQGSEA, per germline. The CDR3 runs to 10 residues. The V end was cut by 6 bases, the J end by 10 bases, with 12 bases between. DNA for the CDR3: TGCAGCGTCAGGGAAATTATAGCTTTCTTT. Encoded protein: CSVREIIAFF.

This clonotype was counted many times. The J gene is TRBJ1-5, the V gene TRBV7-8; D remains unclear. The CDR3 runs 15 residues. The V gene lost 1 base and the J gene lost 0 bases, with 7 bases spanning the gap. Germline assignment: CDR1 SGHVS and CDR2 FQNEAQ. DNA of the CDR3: TGTGCCAGCAGCTTAGTAGGCTCTAGCAATCAGCCCCAGCATTTT. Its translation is CASSLVGSSNQPQHF.

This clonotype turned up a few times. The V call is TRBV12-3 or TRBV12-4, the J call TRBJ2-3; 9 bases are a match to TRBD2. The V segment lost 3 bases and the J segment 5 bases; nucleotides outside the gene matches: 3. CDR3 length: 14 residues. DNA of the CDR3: TGTGCCAGCAGTTTTAGCGGGGGTGGAGATACGCAGTATTTT. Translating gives CASSFSGGGDTQYF.

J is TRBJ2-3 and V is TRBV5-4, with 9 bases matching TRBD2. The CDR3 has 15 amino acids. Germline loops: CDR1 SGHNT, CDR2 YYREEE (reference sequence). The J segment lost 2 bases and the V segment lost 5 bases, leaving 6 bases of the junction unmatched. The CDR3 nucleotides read TGTGCCAGCAGGTTTAGCGGGGGACCCACAGATACGCAGTATTTT. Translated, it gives CASRFSGGPTDTQYF. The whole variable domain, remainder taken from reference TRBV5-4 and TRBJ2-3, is ETGVTQSPTHLIKTRGQQVTLRCSSQSGHNTVSWYQQALGQGPQFIFQYYREEENGRGNFPPRFSGLQFPNYSSELNVNALELDDSALYLCASRFSGGPTDTQYFGPGTRLTVL.

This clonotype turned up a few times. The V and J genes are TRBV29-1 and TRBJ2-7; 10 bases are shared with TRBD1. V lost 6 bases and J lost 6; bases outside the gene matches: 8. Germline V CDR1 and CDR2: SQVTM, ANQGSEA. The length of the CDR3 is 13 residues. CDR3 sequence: CSVARDRGLEQYF. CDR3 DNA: TGCAGCGTGGCCCGGGACAGGGGTCTCGAGCAGTACTTC.

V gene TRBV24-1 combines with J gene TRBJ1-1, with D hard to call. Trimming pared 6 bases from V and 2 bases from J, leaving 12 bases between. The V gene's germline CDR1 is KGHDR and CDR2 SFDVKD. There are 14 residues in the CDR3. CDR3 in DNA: TGTGCCACCAGTACTAACGAGGGAAACACTGAAGCTTTCTTT. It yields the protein CATSTNEGNTEAFF.

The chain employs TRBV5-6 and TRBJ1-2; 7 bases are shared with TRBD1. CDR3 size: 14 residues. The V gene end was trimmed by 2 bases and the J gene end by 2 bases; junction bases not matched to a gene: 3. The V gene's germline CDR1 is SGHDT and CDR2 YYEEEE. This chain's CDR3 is CASSLQGINYGYTF. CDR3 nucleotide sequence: TGTGCCAGCAGCTTACAGGGGATCAACTATGGCTACACCTTC.